This is a list of T cell receptor beta chains from one sample in a study of cytotoxic CD8 clonotypes in ibrutinib-treated CLL. TCRdb's copy holds only in-frame clones and misses some; the assay was immunoSEQ multiplex PCR. The top ten clones hold less than 7.5% of a sample with tens of thousands of clones, around 67% of them seen once. Here the sequenced sample was PBMCs, taken at disease progression, from a patient treated with ibrutinib. The source of these receptors is a human donor with chronic lymphocytic leukemia. Each CDR3 is given with its conserved first and last residue. D genes are given only for firm matches. Some rows mark clone size as missing; the rest say once, few, many or name a class of expanded clone.

abundance: large
j_gene: TRBJ2-7
v_gene: TRBV6-6
d_gene: .
CDR3aa: CASSTSDRVYEQYF
CDR3nt: .

abundance: .
j_gene: TRBJ1-1
v_gene: TRBV7-3
d_gene: .
CDR3aa: CASSPDGNTEAFF
CDR3nt: TGTGCCAGCAGCCCGGACGGGAACACTGAAGCTTTCTTT

abundance: .
j_gene: TRBJ1-1
v_gene: TRBV9
d_gene: .
CDR3aa: CASSVESVNTEAFF
CDR3nt: TGTGCCAGCAGCGTAGAGTCGGTGAACACTGAAGCTTTCTTT

abundance: .
j_gene: TRBJ2-3
v_gene: TRBV7-3
d_gene: .
CDR3aa: CASSLEPGDTQYF
CDR3nt: TGTGCCAGCAGCCTGGAGCCTGGAGATACGCAGTATTTT

abundance: few
j_gene: TRBJ2-2
v_gene: TRBV13
d_gene: .
CDR3aa: CASSPGTSRHNTGELFF
CDR3nt: TGTGCCAGCAGCCCCGGGACTTCCCGGCACAACACCGGGGAGCTGTTTTTT

abundance: once
j_gene: TRBJ1-2
v_gene: TRBV28
d_gene: TRBD1
CDR3aa: CATPPSGTGGLGYTF
CDR3nt: TGTGCCACCCCACCATCCGGGACAGGGGGTCTTGGCTACACCTTC

abundance: .
j_gene: TRBJ2-5
v_gene: TRBV15
d_gene: TRBD2
CDR3aa: CATSGRLAGGPVETQYF
CDR3nt: TGTGCCACCAGCGGAAGACTAGCGGGAGGGCCGGTAGAGACCCAGTACTTC

abundance: few
j_gene: TRBJ2-6
v_gene: TRBV29-1
d_gene: .
CDR3aa: CSVGGIGANVLTF
CDR3nt: TGCAGCGTTGGGGGTATTGGGGCCAACGTCCTGACTTTC

abundance: .
j_gene: TRBJ2-4
v_gene: TRBV5-1
d_gene: .
CDR3aa: CASSLAVNENIQYF
CDR3nt: TGCGCCAGCAGCTTGGCGGTCAATGAAAACATTCAGTACTTC

abundance: .
j_gene: TRBJ2-7
v_gene: TRBV19
d_gene: TRBD2
CDR3aa: CASTISGRSYEQYF
CDR3nt: TGTGCCAGTACTATTAGCGGGAGGTCCTACGAGCAGTACTTC

abundance: .
j_gene: TRBJ1-6
v_gene: TRBV6-5
d_gene: .
CDR3aa: CASSWGTSPLHF
CDR3nt: TGTGCCAGCAGTTGGGGCACTTCACCCCTCCACTTT

abundance: .
j_gene: TRBJ2-7
v_gene: TRBV20-1
d_gene: .
CDR3aa: CSARGNEQYF
CDR3nt: TGCAGTGCTAGGGGGAACGAGCAGTACTTC

abundance: .
j_gene: TRBJ2-3
v_gene: TRBV2
d_gene: TRBD2
CDR3aa: CASSDVAGDTDTQYF
CDR3nt: TGTGCCAGCAGTGATGTAGCGGGGGACACAGATACGCAGTATTTT

abundance: .
j_gene: TRBJ1-2
v_gene: TRBV14
d_gene: TRBD1
CDR3aa: CASSVQGSYGYTF
CDR3nt: TGTGCCAGCAGCGTACAGGGGAGCTATGGCTACACCTTC

abundance: few
j_gene: TRBJ2-7
v_gene: TRBV27
d_gene: .
CDR3aa: CASSLGDPRNTYEQYF
CDR3nt: TGTGCCAGCAGTCTTGGGGACCCCCGGAACACCTACGAGCAGTACTTC

abundance: .
j_gene: TRBJ2-4
v_gene: TRBV10-3
d_gene: .
CDR3aa: CAISESKTGSASGIQYF
CDR3nt: TGTGCCATCAGTGAGTCAAAGACAGGATCGGCCTCGGGCATTCAGTACTTC

abundance: once
j_gene: TRBJ2-1
v_gene: TRBV4-3
d_gene: .
CDR3aa: CASSQDDLLYNEQFF
CDR3nt: TGCGCCAGCAGCCAAGATGATTTACTTTACAATGAGCAGTTCTTC

abundance: .
j_gene: TRBJ1-1
v_gene: TRBV29-1
d_gene: .
CDR3aa: CSVKDKATNTEAFF
CDR3nt: TGCAGCGTTAAGGACAAAGCTACGAACACTGAAGCTTTCTTT

abundance: .
j_gene: TRBJ2-3
v_gene: TRBV11-2
d_gene: .
CDR3aa: CASSIGNRASPDTQYF
CDR3nt: TGTGCCAGCAGCATAGGGAACAGGGCGAGCCCAGATACGCAGTATTTT

abundance: few
j_gene: TRBJ2-1
v_gene: TRBV5-8
d_gene: TRBD1
CDR3aa: CASSSAGTGVSNEQFF
CDR3nt: TGTGCCAGCAGCTCGGCCGGGACAGGGGTGAGCAATGAGCAGTTCTTC

abundance: .
j_gene: TRBJ1-6
v_gene: TRBV5-6
d_gene: TRBD1
CDR3aa: CASSGGQGASPLHF
CDR3nt: TGTGCCAGCAGCGGGGGACAGGGGGCCTCACCCCTCCACTTT

abundance: .
j_gene: TRBJ1-3
v_gene: TRBV5-4
d_gene: .
CDR3aa: CASSLDRETGNTIYF
CDR3nt: TGTGCCAGCAGCTTGGACAGGGAAACTGGAAACACCATATATTTT

abundance: .
j_gene: TRBJ2-7
v_gene: TRBV10-3
d_gene: TRBD1
CDR3aa: CAIRGTGGTYEQYF
CDR3nt: TGTGCCATCAGGGGGACAGGGGGAACCTACGAGCAGTACTTC

abundance: once
j_gene: TRBJ2-3
v_gene: TRBV7-2
d_gene: .
CDR3aa: CASSLGGSPDTQYF
CDR3nt: TGTGCCAGCAGCTTAGGTGGGAGTCCAGATACGCAGTATTTT